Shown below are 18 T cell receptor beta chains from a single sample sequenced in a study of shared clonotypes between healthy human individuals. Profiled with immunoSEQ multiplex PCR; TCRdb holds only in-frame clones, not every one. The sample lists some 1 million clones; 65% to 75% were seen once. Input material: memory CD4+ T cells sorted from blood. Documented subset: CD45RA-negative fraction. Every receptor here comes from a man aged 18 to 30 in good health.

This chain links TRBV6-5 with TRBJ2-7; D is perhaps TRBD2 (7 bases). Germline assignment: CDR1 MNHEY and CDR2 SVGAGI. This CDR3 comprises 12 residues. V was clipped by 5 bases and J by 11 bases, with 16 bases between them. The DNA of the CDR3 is TGTGCCAGCAGTGACCGGGGGGCCCGGGAGTACTTC. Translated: CASSDRGAREYF.

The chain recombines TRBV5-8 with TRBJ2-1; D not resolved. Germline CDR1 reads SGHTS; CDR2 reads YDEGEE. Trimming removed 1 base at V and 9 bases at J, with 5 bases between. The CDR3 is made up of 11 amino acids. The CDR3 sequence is CASSLSFEQFF. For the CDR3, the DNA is TGTGCCAGCAGCTTGTCTTTTGAGCAGTTCTTC.

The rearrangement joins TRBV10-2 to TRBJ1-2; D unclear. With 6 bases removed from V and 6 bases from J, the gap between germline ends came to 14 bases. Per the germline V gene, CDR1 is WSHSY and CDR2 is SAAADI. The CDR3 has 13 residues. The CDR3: CASSEGRYDGYTF. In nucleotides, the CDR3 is TGCGCCAGCAGCGAGGGCAGGTACGATGGCTACACCTTC.

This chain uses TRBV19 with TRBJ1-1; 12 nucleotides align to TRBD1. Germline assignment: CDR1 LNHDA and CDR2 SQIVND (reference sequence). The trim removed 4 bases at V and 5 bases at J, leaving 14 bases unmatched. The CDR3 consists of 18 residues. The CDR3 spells CASSTPGQGALGKTEAFF. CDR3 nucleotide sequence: TGTGCCAGTAGTACTCCGGGACAGGGGGCGCTAGGAAAAACTGAAGCTTTCTTT.

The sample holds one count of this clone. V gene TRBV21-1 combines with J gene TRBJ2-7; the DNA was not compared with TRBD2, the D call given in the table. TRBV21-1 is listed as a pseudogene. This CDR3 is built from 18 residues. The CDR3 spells CASSKASTSGEGGDEQYF. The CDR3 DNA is TGTGCCAGCAGCAAAGCGAGCACTAGCGGGGAGGGTGGGGACGAGCAGTACTTC.

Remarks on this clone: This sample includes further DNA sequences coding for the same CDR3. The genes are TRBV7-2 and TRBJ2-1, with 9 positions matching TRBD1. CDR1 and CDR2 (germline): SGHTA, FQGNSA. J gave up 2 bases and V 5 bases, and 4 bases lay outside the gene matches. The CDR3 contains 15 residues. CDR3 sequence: CASSPDRGTYNEQFF. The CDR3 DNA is TGTGCCAGCAGCCCAGACAGGGGGACCTACAATGAGCAGTTCTTC.

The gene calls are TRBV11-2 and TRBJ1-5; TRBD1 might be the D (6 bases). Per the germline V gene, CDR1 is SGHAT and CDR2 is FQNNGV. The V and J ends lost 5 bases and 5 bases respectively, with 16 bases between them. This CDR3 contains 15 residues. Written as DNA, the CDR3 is TGTGCCAGCAGCCCGGGGCCGGGGGCCCATCAGCCCCAGCATTTT. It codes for CASSPGPGAHQPQHF.

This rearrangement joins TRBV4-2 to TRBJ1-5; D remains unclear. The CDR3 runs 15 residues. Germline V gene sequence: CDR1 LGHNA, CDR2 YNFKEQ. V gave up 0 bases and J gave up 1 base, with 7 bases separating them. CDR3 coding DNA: TGTGCCAGCAGCCAAGATCGCCAGAGCAATCAGCCCCAGCATTTT. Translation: CASSQDRQSNQPQHF.

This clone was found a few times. Here the CDR3 DNA reads TGTGCCAGCAGCCCGGGACACGAGACCGGGGAGCTGTTTTTT. Translated, it gives CASSPGHETGELFF. This chain connects TRBV5-4 to TRBJ2-2; TRBD1 is a possible D gene (6 bases). The germline V gene encodes CDR1 SGHNT and CDR2 YYREEE (reference sequence). V lost 4 bases, J lost 5 bases, and 12 bases lay in between. The CDR3 sequence is 14 residues long. Looking up the rest from reference TRBV5-4 and TRBJ2-2 gives the full variable domain: ETGVTQSPTHLIKTRGQQVTLRCSSQSGHNTVSWYQQALGQGPQFIFQYYREEENGRGNFPPRFSGLQFPNYSSELNVNALELDDSALYLCASSPGHETGELFFGEGSRLTVL.

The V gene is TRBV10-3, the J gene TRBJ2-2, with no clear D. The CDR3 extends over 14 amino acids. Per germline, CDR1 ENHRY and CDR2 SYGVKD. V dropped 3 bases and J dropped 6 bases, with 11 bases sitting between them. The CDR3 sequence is CAISDSLVPGELFF. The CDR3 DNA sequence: TGTGCCATCAGTGATTCCCTAGTACCCGGGGAGCTGTTTTTT.

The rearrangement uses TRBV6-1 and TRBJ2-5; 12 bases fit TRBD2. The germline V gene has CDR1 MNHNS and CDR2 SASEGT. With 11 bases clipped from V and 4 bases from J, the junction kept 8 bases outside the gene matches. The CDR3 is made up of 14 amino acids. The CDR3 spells CAGLAGGPGETQYF. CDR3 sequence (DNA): TGTGCCGGGCTAGCGGGGGGGCCTGGAGAGACCCAGTACTTC.

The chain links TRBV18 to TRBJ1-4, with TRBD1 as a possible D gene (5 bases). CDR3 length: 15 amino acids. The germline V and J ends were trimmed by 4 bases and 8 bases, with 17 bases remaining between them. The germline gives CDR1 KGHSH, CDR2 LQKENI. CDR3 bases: TGTGCCAGCTCACAGGGGCATTCGGGGGACGAAAAACTGTTTTTT. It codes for CASSQGHSGDEKLFF.

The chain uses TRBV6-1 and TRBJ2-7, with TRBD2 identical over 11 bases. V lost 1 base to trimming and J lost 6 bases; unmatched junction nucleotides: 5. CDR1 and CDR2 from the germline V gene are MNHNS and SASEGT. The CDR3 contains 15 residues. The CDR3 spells CASSEGGLAVAEQYF. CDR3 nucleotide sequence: TGTGCCAGCAGTGAAGGGGGACTAGCGGTCGCCGAGCAGTACTTC.

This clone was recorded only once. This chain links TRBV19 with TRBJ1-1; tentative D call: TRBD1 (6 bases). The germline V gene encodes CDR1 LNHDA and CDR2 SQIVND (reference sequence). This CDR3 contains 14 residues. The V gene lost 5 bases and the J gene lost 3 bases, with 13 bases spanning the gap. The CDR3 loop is CASSPHREHTEAFF. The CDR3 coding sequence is TGTGCCAGTAGTCCTCACAGGGAGCACACTGAAGCTTTCTTT.

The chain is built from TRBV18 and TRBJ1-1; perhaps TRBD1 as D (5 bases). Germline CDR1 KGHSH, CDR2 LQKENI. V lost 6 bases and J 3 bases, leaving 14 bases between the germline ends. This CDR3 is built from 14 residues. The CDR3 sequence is CASSVGRGDTEAFF. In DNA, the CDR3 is TGTGCCAGCTCGGTTGGACGGGGGGACACTGAAGCTTTCTTT.

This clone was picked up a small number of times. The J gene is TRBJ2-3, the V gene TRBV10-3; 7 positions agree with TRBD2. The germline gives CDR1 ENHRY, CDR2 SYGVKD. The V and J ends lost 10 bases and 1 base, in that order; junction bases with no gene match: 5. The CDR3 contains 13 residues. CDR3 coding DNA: TGTGCCACTCAGCGGGAAGGCACAGATACGCAGTATTTT. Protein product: CATQREGTDTQYF.

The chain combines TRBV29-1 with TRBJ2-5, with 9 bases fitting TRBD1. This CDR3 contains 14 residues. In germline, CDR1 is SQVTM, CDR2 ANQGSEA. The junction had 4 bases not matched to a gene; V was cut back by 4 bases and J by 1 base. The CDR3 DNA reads TGCAGCGTTGCGACAGGGGGAGGCCAAGAGACCCAGTACTTC. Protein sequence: CSVATGGGQETQYF.

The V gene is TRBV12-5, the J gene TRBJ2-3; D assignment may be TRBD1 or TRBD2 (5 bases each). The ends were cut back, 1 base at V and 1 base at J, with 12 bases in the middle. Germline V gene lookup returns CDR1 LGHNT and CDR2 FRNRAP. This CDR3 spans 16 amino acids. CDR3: CASGLAGTDRTDTQYF. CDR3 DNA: TGTGCTAGTGGTTTGGCCGGGACGGACCGCACAGATACGCAGTATTTT. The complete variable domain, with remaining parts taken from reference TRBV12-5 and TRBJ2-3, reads DARVTQTPRHKVTEMGQEVTMRCQPILGHNTVFWYRQTMMQGLELLAYFRNRAPLDDSGMPKDRFSAEMPDATLATLKIQPSEPRDSAVYFCASGLAGTDRTDTQYFGPGTRLTVL.